This T cell receptor (beta chain) stems from a study of OX40 agonist ivuxolimab in advanced cancers. The method was immunoSEQ multiplex PCR; TCRdb's version includes in-frame clones alone and lacks a portion of them. The table includes fewer than 100,000 clones, approximately 90% detected once. This CDR3 is 14 amino acids long. Germline V gene lookup returns CDR1 SNHLY and CDR2 FYNNEI. Between the trimmed V and J ends, which lost 4 bases and 7 bases, there was a span of 17 bases. This receptor was obtained from an adult with an advanced solid tumor such as melanoma, head and neck, liver or kidney cancer. The rearrangement uses TRBV2 and TRBJ2-7; unclear D gene. Sequenced here: CD4+ or CD8+ T cells sorted from blood, sampled in a trial of the OX40 agonist ivuxolimab. For the CDR3, the DNA is TGTGCCAGCAGTGTTTTACGAGGTGTAGAAGAGCAGTACTTC. Translation: CASSVLRGVEEQYF.